The 24 T cell receptor beta chains below all came from one sample that was sequenced in a study of T cell repertoires in cytomegalovirus infection. Their antigens remain unidentified. TCRdb used MiXCR to reprocess the reads, holding one entry per CDR3 protein. The table shows 340,000 or so distinct CDR3 sequences, with roughly 25% occurring only once. Sequencing was performed on cultured PBMCs, taken from culture after CMV antigen stimulation. The receptors derive from a human donor in good health (CMV status not recorded). Some clones in this sample may be carry-over from other donors' samples.

In this sample, this clonotype turned up many times. This sequence joins TRBV20-1 and TRBJ2-7, with TRBD1 matching over 10 bases. The CDR3 runs 16 residues. The V segment lost 2 bases and the J segment 0 bases; nucleotides outside the gene matches: 7. The germline V gene has CDR1 DFQATT and CDR2 SNEGSKA (reference sequence). The DNA of the CDR3 is TGCAGTGCTAGAACGCGGGACAGGGGAAGCTCCTACGAGCAGTACTTC. It is translated as CSARTRDRGSSYEQYF.

The chain is built from TRBV5-4 and TRBJ2-2, with 9 bases fitting TRBD2. CDR3 length: 17 residues. In germline, CDR1 is SGHNT, CDR2 YYREEE (reference sequence). Trimming took 4 bases from V and 0 from J; bases not matched to a gene: 7. Here the CDR3 reads CASSPELAGSNTGELFF. CDR3 DNA: TGTGCCAGCAGCCCGGAACTAGCGGGTTCGAACACCGGGGAGCTGTTTTTT.

The J gene is TRBJ1-1, the V gene TRBV20-1, with D perhaps matching TRBD1 (5 bases). Germline V gene sequence: CDR1 DFQATT, CDR2 SNEGSKA (reference sequence). The CDR3 spans 12 residues. The CDR3, as DNA: TGCAGCATTGAGGGGTCTCGCACTGAAGCTTTCTTT. Its protein is CSIEGSRTEAFF.

The chain is built from TRBV6-2 or TRBV6-3 and TRBJ1-4; TRBD1 agrees at 11 bases. Germline values: CDR1 MNHEY, CDR2 SVGEGT. This CDR3 contains 14 residues. Trimming at V came to 8 bases and at J to 6 bases, leaving 5 bases not matched to a gene. The CDR3 DNA is TGTGCCAGCCGGGACAGGGGGTTCGATGAAAAACTGTTTTTT. This gives the protein CASRDRGFDEKLFF.

V usage is TRBV5-6 and J usage is TRBJ2-7, with 7 bases identical to TRBD1. Germline values: CDR1 SGHDT, CDR2 YYEEEE. The CDR3 extends over 15 amino acids. Losses at the gene ends were 4 bases for V and 3 bases for J; bases not matched to a gene: 10. CDR3 protein: CASSRKQGLGYEQYF. DNA of the CDR3: TGTGCCAGCAGCCGAAAACAGGGGTTGGGCTACGAGCAGTACTTC. Supplemented by reference TRBV5-6 and TRBJ2-7, the full variable domain reads DAGVTQSPTHLIKTRGQQVTLRCSPKSGHDTVSWYQQALGQGPQFIFQYYEEEERQRGNFPDRFSGHQFPNYSSELNVNALLLGDSALYLCASSRKQGLGYEQYFGPGTRLTVT.

This chain joins TRBV6-2 or TRBV6-3 and TRBJ2-7, with D maybe TRBD2 (5 bases). The CDR3 length is 16 residues. The germline gives CDR1 MNHEY, CDR2 SVGEGT. V was shortened by 0 bases and J by 3 bases, with 15 bases between the two germline ends. In nucleotides, the CDR3 is TGTGCCAGCAGTTACTCGATTGCTGGACTCCTCTACGAGCAGTACGTC. This sequence encodes CASSYSIAGLLYEQYV.

This clonotype was observed a handful of times. This rearrangement joins TRBV2 to TRBJ2-1; D is perhaps TRBD2 (6 bases). From germline, CDR1 is SNHLY and CDR2 FYNNEI. The CDR3 is 14 residues long. The V end lost 7 bases, the J end lost 9 bases, and 19 bases lay between the germline ends. The CDR3 loop reads CASTLGLPAGEQFF. CDR3 DNA: TGTGCCAGCACCCTCGGACTACCTGCTGGTGAGCAGTTCTTC.

The chain couples TRBV28 to TRBJ1-5; 9 nucleotides line up with TRBD1. There are 18 residues in the CDR3. Per the germline V gene, CDR1 is MDHEN and CDR2 is SYDVKM. After removal of 5 bases from V and 0 bases from J, the junction contained 11 bases not matched to a gene. The DNA of the CDR3 is TGTGCCAGCAGTCGACGTGGGACAGGGTACGTTAGCAATCAGCCCCAGCATTTT. It encodes CASSRRGTGYVSNQPQHF.

A few counts support this clonotype. The chain has TRBV11-2 and TRBJ2-5; TRBD2 matches 8 bases. There are 15 residues in the CDR3. CDR1 is SGHAT and CDR2 is FQNNGV in the germline V gene. The V gene end was trimmed by 3 bases and the J gene end by 0 bases; junction bases not matched to a gene: 3. CDR3 in amino acids: CASSFTSGNQETQYF. CDR3 DNA sequence: TGTGCCAGCAGCTTTACTAGCGGAAACCAAGAGACCCAGTACTTC.

This clonotype was picked up one time. V gene TRBV19 combines with J gene TRBJ1-3; D is unclear. Trimming took 4 bases from V and 0 from J, leaving 16 bases between them. The CDR3 contains 17 residues. CDR1 is LNHDA, CDR2 SQIVND, per germline (reference sequence). CDR3: CASSTSLPRNSGNTIYF. The CDR3 nucleotides read TGTGCCAGTAGTACCTCTCTCCCGCGGAACTCTGGAAACACCATATATTTT.

CDR3 loop: CASSPTGTAYEQYF. The CDR3 region has the DNA TGTGCCAGCAGCCCAACCGGGACAGCCTACGAGCAGTACTTC. This chain uses TRBV7-6 with TRBJ2-7, with 7 nucleotides matching TRBD1. The CDR3 is 14 amino acids. V shed 5 bases and J 2 bases; nucleotides not matched to a gene: 6. Germline assignment: CDR1 SGHVS and CDR2 FNYEAQ.

In its sample, this clonotype was seen a few times. The rearrangement joins TRBV7-8 to TRBJ1-1; D unclear. The V end was cut by 5 bases, the J end by 5 bases, with 12 bases between. Germline loops: CDR1 SGHVS, CDR2 FQNEAQ. The CDR3 totals 13 residues. The DNA of the CDR3 is TGTGCCAGCAGCCCAAGTTTCGGGACTGAAGCTTTCTTT. Its protein is CASSPSFGTEAFF.

This clonotype was seen a few times. The CDR3, as DNA: TGTGCCACCAGTGACAGGACAGGTCAAGAGACCCAGTACTTC. Translating it yields CATSDRTGQETQYF. The chain links TRBV24-1 to TRBJ2-5; 7 bases map to TRBD1. Germline CDR1 reads KGHDR; CDR2 reads SFDVKD. V dropped 4 bases and J dropped 2; count of bases not matched to a gene: 3. The CDR3 runs to 14 residues.

This clonotype occurred many times. The chain is built from TRBV7-2 and TRBJ2-1, with 11 bases aligning to TRBD2. Trimming cost V 2 bases and J 6 bases; bases outside gene matches: 3. Germline V gives CDR1 SGHTA, CDR2 FQGNSA. This CDR3 contains 15 residues. Here the CDR3 reads CASSLILAGGNEQFF. DNA for the CDR3: TGTGCCAGCAGCTTAATTCTAGCGGGAGGCAATGAGCAGTTCTTC.

The genes are TRBV15 and TRBJ1-3; D remains ambiguous. The V and J ends lost 1 base and 6 bases respectively, with 7 bases between them. Germline V CDR1 and CDR2: LNHNV, YYDKDF (reference sequence). This CDR3 contains 13 residues. The CDR3 coding sequence is TGTGCCACCAGCAGAGGAGGGCTAAACACCATATATTTT. Its translation is CATSRGGLNTIYF. Full variable domain (outside the CDR3, taken from reference TRBV15 and TRBJ1-3): DAMVIQNPRYQVTQFGKPVTLSCSQTLNHNVMYWYQQKSSQAPKLLFHYYDKDFNNEADTPDNFQSRRPNTSFCFLDIRSPGLGDTAMYLCATSRGGLNTIYFGEGSWLTVV.

This clonotype was picked up a small number of times. The V and J genes are TRBV7-2 and TRBJ2-7, with D perhaps being TRBD1 or TRBD2 (5 bases each). Trimming took off 5 bases at V and 1 base at J, with 12 bases between the two ends. Germline V gene lookup returns CDR1 SGHTA and CDR2 FQGNSA. CDR3 length equals 14 residues. The CDR3 region has the DNA TGTGCCAGCAGCACCGTTTGGGGGTCCTACGAGCAGTACTTC. Amino acids: CASSTVWGSYEQYF.

The chain is built from TRBV27 and TRBJ2-1; D assignment may be TRBD1 or TRBD2 (5 bases each). CDR3 length: 13 residues. Germline CDR1 is MNHEY and CDR2 is SMNVEV (reference sequence). The V end was cut by 6 bases, the J end by 9 bases, with 15 bases between. In nucleotides, the CDR3 is TGTGCCAGCAGCTCCGGGGCCCGGAGTGAGCAGTTCTTC. It yields the protein CASSSGARSEQFF.

The CDR3 nucleotides read TGTGCCAGTAGTATGCTAAAGGGGGCTACGGAGAACACTGAAGCTTTCTTT. This gives the protein CASSMLKGATENTEAFF. The chain links TRBV19 to TRBJ1-1, with 7 bases identical to TRBD1. V lost 3 bases and J lost 1; bases outside the gene matches: 11. The CDR3 is 17 amino acids. The germline V gene has CDR1 LNHDA and CDR2 SQIVND (reference sequence).

This rearrangement joins TRBV4-1 to TRBJ2-7; no reliable D call. The V gene lost 4 bases and the J gene lost 0 bases, with 10 bases spanning the gap. The germline gives CDR1 MGHRA, CDR2 YSYEKL. CDR3 size: 14 residues. The CDR3 nucleotides read TGCGCCAGCAGCCCAGTTTACAACTCCTACGAGCAGTACTTC. Translating it yields CASSPVYNSYEQYF.

V gene TRBV6-5 combines with J gene TRBJ2-3; possible D gene TRBD2, 6 bases. Germline-derived CDR1 and CDR2 are MNHEY and SVGAGI. There are 15 residues in the CDR3. Trimming removed 0 bases at V and 6 bases at J, with 13 bases between. The CDR3 nucleotides read TGTGCCAGCAGTTACTCCCGGGAGCCCACTGATACGCAGTATTTT. Translation: CASSYSREPTDTQYF.

This clonotype was recorded a few times. The V and J genes are TRBV19 and TRBJ2-3; 9 bases map to TRBD2. Germline values: CDR1 LNHDA, CDR2 SQIVND (reference sequence). Trimming cost V 3 bases and J 6 bases; bases outside gene matches: 1. This CDR3 has 13 residues. Here the CDR3 reads CASSMGLADTQYF. The CDR3 bases are TGTGCCAGTAGTATGGGACTAGCCGATACGCAGTATTTT. Full variable domain (outside the CDR3, taken from reference TRBV19 and TRBJ2-3): DGGITQSPKYLFRKEGQNVTLSCEQNLNHDAMYWYRQDPGQGLRLIYYSQIVNDFQKGDIAEGYSVSREKKESFPLTVTSAQKNPTAFYLCASSMGLADTQYFGPGTRLTVL.

CDR3 in DNA: TGTGCCAGCAGTTACGGTACCTACGAGCAGTACGTC. It specifies CASSYGTYEQYV. V is TRBV6-2 or TRBV6-3 and J is TRBJ2-7; no reliable D call. Germline V CDR1 and CDR2: MNHEY, SVGEGT. There are 12 residues in the CDR3. V shed 2 bases and J shed 2 bases, with 4 bases lying between them.

This clonotype showed up just a few times. This chain joins TRBV25-1 and TRBJ2-1; 11 bases match TRBD2. Trimming cost V 5 bases and J 7 bases; bases outside gene matches: 10. Germline assignment: CDR1 MGHDK and CDR2 SYGVNS. The CDR3 sequence is 16 residues long. Here the CDR3 DNA reads TGTGCCAGCAGTCCGGGCGGGACTAGCGGTCTAAATGAGCAGTTCTTC. It encodes CASSPGGTSGLNEQFF.

This clonotype was found a few times. The chain joins TRBV2 to TRBJ1-3; no firm D call. V lost 8 bases, J lost 4 bases, and 9 bases lay in between. The CDR3 runs to 12 residues. Germline values: CDR1 SNHLY, CDR2 FYNNEI. CDR3 bases: TGTGCCAGCTCGACCGAAGGAAACACCATATATTTT. It yields the protein CASSTEGNTIYF.